The next 19 T cell receptor beta chains were all read from a single sample in a study of blood T cell repertoires in COVID-19. Data came from immunoSEQ multiplex PCR; TCRdb stores just in-frame clones and leaves some out. This sample has 130,000 to 150,000 clones, with around four fifths found just once. What was sequenced was peripheral blood. These receptors were obtained from a woman between 35 and 50 years old with active or convalescent COVID-19.

This clone occurred once. CDR3 bases: TGTGCCACCAGTGATACGGGACAGGGCGATACGCAGTATTTT. Translated: CATSDTGQGDTQYF. The chain is built from TRBV24-1 and TRBJ2-3, with TRBD1 identical over 9 bases. CDR1 is KGHDR, CDR2 SFDVKD, per germline. The CDR3 has 14 amino acids. After removal of 3 bases from V and 6 bases from J, the junction contained 3 bases not matched to a gene.

The chain carries TRBV25-1 and TRBJ1-1; D gene unclear. CDR1 is MGHDK and CDR2 is SYGVNS in the germline V gene. Deletions cut 2 bases from V and 9 bases from J, with 7 bases between. The CDR3 loop spans 11 amino acids. The CDR3 DNA reads TGTGCCAGCAGTGAAACGGGAAAAGCTTTCTTT. Translating it yields CASSETGKAFF.

The chain carries TRBV19 and TRBJ2-2, with 8 bases that match TRBD1. The germline gives CDR1 LNHDA, CDR2 SQIVND (reference sequence). J gave up 8 bases and V 7 bases, and 9 bases lay outside the gene matches. This CDR3 is built from 14 residues. CDR3 region: CASTGQAMGGELFF. The CDR3 DNA is TGTGCCAGTACGGGACAGGCGATGGGGGGGGAGCTGTTTTTT.

This clone appeared once. The chain combines TRBV5-5 with TRBJ1-1; TRBD1 matches at 7 bases. The CDR3 spans 16 residues. The trim removed 5 bases at V and 4 bases at J, leaving 14 bases unmatched. Per germline, CDR1 SGHKS and CDR2 YYEKEE (reference sequence). The chain's CDR3 is CASSSLGDRAPTEAFF. CDR3 sequence (DNA): TGTGCCAGCAGTTCACTAGGAGACAGGGCCCCCACTGAAGCTTTCTTT. Looking up the rest from reference TRBV5-5 and TRBJ1-1 gives the full variable domain: DAGVTQSPTHLIKTRGQQVTLRCSPISGHKSVSWYQQVLGQGPQFIFQYYEKEERGRGNFPDRFSARQFPNYSSELNVNALLLGDSALYLCASSSLGDRAPTEAFFGQGTRLTVV.

This clone has only a few counts. The same CDR3 can be traced to other DNA sequences in this sample. This rearrangement joins TRBV19 to TRBJ2-2, with D maybe TRBD1 (6 bases). The germline V gene encodes CDR1 LNHDA and CDR2 SQIVND (reference sequence). V was cut by 10 bases and J by 7 bases, with 16 bases left in between. There are 13 residues in the CDR3. The CDR3 spells CAIQTGGGGELFF. Here the CDR3 DNA reads TGTGCCATCCAGACAGGTGGGGGCGGGGAGCTGTTTTTT. The entire variable domain, with the rest obtained from reference TRBV19 and TRBJ2-2, is as follows: DGGITQSPKYLFRKEGQNVTLSCEQNLNHDAMYWYRQDPGQGLRLIYYSQIVNDFQKGDIAEGYSVSREKKESFPLTVTSAQKNPTAFYLCAIQTGGGGELFFGEGSRLTVL.

The chain recombines TRBV7-9 with TRBJ1-2; the match to TRBD1 covers 8 bases. V shed 8 bases, J shed 8 bases, and the junction held 16 bases outside the gene matches. The germline gives CDR1 SEHNR, CDR2 FQNEAQ (reference sequence). The CDR3 loop spans 15 amino acids. CDR3 sequence reads: CASPLLSQGALGYTF. DNA of the CDR3: TGTGCCAGCCCGCTACTCAGTCAGGGGGCATTAGGCTACACCTTC.

The J gene is TRBJ1-3, the V gene TRBV15; no definite D call. Germline V gene sequence: CDR1 LNHNV, CDR2 YYDKDF (reference sequence). CDR3 length: 16 amino acids. Trimming stripped 5 bases from V and 0 bases from J, with 14 bases between. The CDR3 spells CATSPVDGFSGNTIYF. The CDR3 DNA follows: TGTGCCACCAGCCCGGTTGACGGGTTCTCTGGAAACACCATATATTTT.

The genes are TRBV9 and TRBJ2-6, with D uncertain. This CDR3 has 14 amino acids. Germline-derived CDR1 and CDR2 are SGDLS and YYNGEE. Trimming shortened V by 3 bases and J by 0 bases, and 4 bases separated the two germline ends. The CDR3 bases are TGTGCCAGCAGCGCAGACTCTGGGGCCAACGTCCTGACTTTC. Its translation is CASSADSGANVLTF.

This chain uses TRBV7-2 with TRBJ2-3; D remains unclear. The V end lost 5 bases, the J end lost 1 base, and 4 bases lay between the germline ends. The CDR3 has 12 residues. The germline CDR1 and CDR2 sequences are SGHTA and FQGNSA. The CDR3 spells CASSTRTDTQYF. The CDR3, as DNA: TGTGCCAGCAGCACTCGCACAGATACGCAGTATTTT.

This chain links TRBV11-2 with TRBJ1-2; 10 nucleotides align to TRBD1. Germline V gives CDR1 SGHAT, CDR2 FQNNGV. After removal of 5 bases from V and 2 bases from J, the junction contained 5 bases not matched to a gene. The CDR3 loop spans 15 amino acids. The CDR3 sequence is CASSPRTGGNYGYTF. The CDR3 DNA sequence: TGTGCCAGCAGCCCCCGGACAGGGGGGAACTATGGCTACACCTTC. Filled out from reference TRBV11-2 and TRBJ1-2, the complete variable domain reads EAGVAQSPRYKIIEKRQSVAFWCNPISGHATLYWYQQILGQGPKLLIQFQNNGVVDDSQLPKDRFSAERLKGVDSTLKIQPAKLEDSAVYLCASSPRTGGNYGYTFGSGTRLTVV.

This chain connects TRBV7-9 to TRBJ1-2; no firm D call. Germline lookup yields CDR1 SEHNR and CDR2 FQNEAQ (reference sequence). The length of the CDR3 is 12 residues. Trimming pared 1 base from V and 7 bases from J, leaving 7 bases between. The CDR3 sequence: CASSLGSGGYTF. CDR3 bases: TGTGCCAGCAGCTTAGGGTCGGGTGGCTACACCTTC.

V is TRBV19 and J is TRBJ1-1; D possibly corresponds to TRBD1 (5 bases). V was shortened by 8 bases and J by 1 base, with 11 bases between the two germline ends. Germline-derived CDR1 and CDR2 are LNHDA and SQIVND (reference sequence). This CDR3 is 13 amino acids long. CDR3 sequence: CASVYGQNTEAFF. CDR3 sequence (DNA): TGTGCCAGTGTTTACGGACAGAACACTGAAGCTTTCTTT.

This rearrangement joins TRBV4-3 to TRBJ2-5, with TRBD2 matching 7 bases. V was pared by 4 bases and J by 5 bases, with 13 bases of the junction left unmatched. Germline values: CDR1 LGHNA, CDR2 YSLEER. The CDR3 consists of 16 residues. The CDR3 loop reads CASSLTVAGVLETQYF. The CDR3 DNA reads TGCGCCAGCAGCCTTACTGTCGCGGGAGTTTTGGAGACCCAGTACTTC.

This clone was found once. The rearrangement links TRBV5-1 to TRBJ2-4; TRBD1 agrees at 7 bases. Germline V CDR1 and CDR2: SGHRS, YFSETQ. This CDR3 is built from 13 residues. V lost 4 bases, J lost 9 bases, and 7 bases stayed unmatched. For the CDR3, the DNA is TGCGCCAGCAGCCTAGGGACAGATGGCATTCAGTACTTC. Translation: CASSLGTDGIQYF.

This clone was seen more than once but under ten times. The V and J genes are TRBV4-2 and TRBJ1-1; the match to TRBD1 covers 11 bases. Trimming took 5 bases from V and 3 from J; bases not matched to a gene: 5. Germline V lookup: CDR1 LGHNA, CDR2 YNFKEQ. The CDR3 covers 15 residues. The CDR3 DNA is TGTGCCAGCAGCTTAGGGACAGGGGGGGACACTGAAGCTTTCTTT. It specifies CASSLGTGGDTEAFF.

The count of this clone is one. The rearrangement links TRBV5-1 to TRBJ1-4; 7 bases are a match to TRBD1. CDR1 is SGHRS, CDR2 YFSETQ, per germline. The trim removed 4 bases at V and 6 bases at J, leaving 12 bases unmatched. This CDR3 spans 16 amino acids. CDR3 amino acids: CASSPRQGEDHEKLFF. As DNA, the CDR3 is TGCGCCAGCAGCCCCCGGCAGGGGGAGGACCATGAAAAACTGTTTTTT.

For the CDR3, the DNA is TGTGCCAGCAGTGAAGCGGGCCGCACCCTCCACTTT. Translated, it gives CASSEAGRTLHF. The rearrangement joins TRBV2 to TRBJ1-6; no clear D gene. The CDR3 sequence is 12 residues long. Trimming removed 0 bases from V and 14 bases from J, with 8 bases in between. Germline V gives CDR1 SNHLY, CDR2 FYNNEI.

This clone appeared once. The rearrangement links TRBV19 to TRBJ2-7; 8 bases fit TRBD1. J lost 6 bases, V lost 5 bases, and 6 bases had no gene match. Germline CDR1 and CDR2: LNHDA and SQIVND (reference sequence). The CDR3 has 13 residues. CDR3 residues: CASSGQGDAEQYF. The CDR3 DNA reads TGTGCCAGTAGTGGACAGGGAGATGCCGAGCAGTACTTC.

The chain carries TRBV15 and TRBJ1-5; D is unclear. CDR1 LNHNV and CDR2 YYDKDF come from the germline V gene (reference sequence). CDR3 length equals 17 residues. Trimming took off 1 base at V and 3 bases at J, with 16 bases between the two ends. CDR3 in amino acids: CATSRVAGMRDNQPQHF. The CDR3 region has the DNA TGTGCCACCAGCAGAGTCGCCGGGATGAGGGACAATCAGCCCCAGCATTTT.